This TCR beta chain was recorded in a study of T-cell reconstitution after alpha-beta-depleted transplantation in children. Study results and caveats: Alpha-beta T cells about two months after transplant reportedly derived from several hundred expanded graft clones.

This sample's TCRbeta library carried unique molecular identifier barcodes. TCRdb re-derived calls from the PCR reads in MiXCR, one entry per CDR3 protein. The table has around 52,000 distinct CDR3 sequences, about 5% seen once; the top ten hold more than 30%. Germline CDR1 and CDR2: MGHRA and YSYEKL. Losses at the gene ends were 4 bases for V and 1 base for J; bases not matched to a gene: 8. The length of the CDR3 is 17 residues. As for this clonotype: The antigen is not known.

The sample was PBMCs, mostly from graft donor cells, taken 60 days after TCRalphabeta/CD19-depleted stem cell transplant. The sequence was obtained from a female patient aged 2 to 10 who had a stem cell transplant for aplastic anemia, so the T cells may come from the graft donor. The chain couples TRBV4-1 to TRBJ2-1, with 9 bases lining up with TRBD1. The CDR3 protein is CASSPEPGTGSYNEQFF. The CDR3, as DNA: TGCGCCAGCAGCCCTGAGCCCGGGACAGGGTCCTACAATGAGCAGTTCTTC.